The 19 T cell receptor beta chains in this list originate from one sample, sequenced in a study of blood T cell repertoires in COVID-19. Method: immunoSEQ multiplex PCR; TCRdb's copy keeps in-frame clones and lacks some. The table has over 85,000 clones, about 72% seen once. The sequenced material came from peripheral blood. The receptors derive from a man in his sixties with active or convalescent COVID-19.

J is TRBJ2-3 and V is TRBV2; TRBD2 matches 13 bases. The CDR3 extends over 16 amino acids. The germline CDR1 and CDR2 sequences are SNHLY and FYNNEI. The ends lost 7 bases at V and 2 bases at J; junction bases unmatched: 6. The CDR3, as DNA: TGTGCCAGCAATGGACTAGCGGGAGCGGTCACAGATACGCAGTATTTT. Its translation: CASNGLAGAVTDTQYF.

The rearrangement joins TRBV12-5 to TRBJ2-1, with D tentatively TRBD1 (6 bases). In germline, CDR1 is LGHNT, CDR2 FRNRAP. This CDR3 comprises 13 residues. The V end was cut by 9 bases, the J end by 5 bases, with 14 bases between. The chain's CDR3 is CASRQAPNNEQFF. The CDR3 DNA sequence: TGTGCTAGCCGACAGGCACCCAACAATGAGCAGTTCTTC.

The CDR3 protein is CASSSQWGRGGEAFF. For the CDR3, the DNA is TGTGCCAGCAGCTCCCAATGGGGCAGGGGCGGTGAAGCTTTCTTT. The genes are TRBV7-2 and TRBJ1-1; D possibly corresponds to TRBD1 (6 bases). This CDR3 contains 15 residues. V lost 4 bases, J lost 7 bases, and 19 bases lay in between. Per germline, CDR1 SGHTA and CDR2 FQGNSA. Using reference TRBV7-2 and TRBJ1-1 for the parts outside the CDR3, the full variable domain is GAGVSQSPSNKVTEKGKDVELRCDPISGHTALYWYRQSLGQGLEFLIYFQGNSAPDKSGLPSDRFSAERTGGSVSTLTIQRTQQEDSAVYLCASSSQWGRGGEAFFGQGTRLTVV.

J is TRBJ2-1 and V is TRBV11-1; 10 nucleotides agree with TRBD2. CDR3 length: 16 amino acids. V lost 8 bases to trimming and J lost 4 bases; unmatched junction nucleotides: 11. Germline loops: CDR1 SGHAT, CDR2 FQDESV (reference sequence). The CDR3 coding sequence is TGTGCCAGCGCCCGAATTGGGACTAGCGTTTACAATGAGCAGTTCTTC. The encoded protein is CASARIGTSVYNEQFF.

The V and J genes are TRBV4-2 and TRBJ1-2; tentatively, D is TRBD1 (5 bases). Trimming pared 0 bases from V and 4 bases from J, leaving 15 bases between. CDR1 LGHNA and CDR2 YNFKEQ come from the germline V gene. The CDR3 runs 16 residues. The chain's CDR3 is CASSQDAQGSVYGYTF. The CDR3 coding sequence is TGTGCCAGCAGCCAAGACGCCCAGGGATCCGTCTATGGCTACACCTTC.

The chain combines TRBV15 with TRBJ1-3; TRBD1 matches at 9 bases. The CDR3 totals 17 residues. V lost 1 base and J lost 0; bases outside the gene matches: 4. Germline V CDR1 and CDR2: LNHNV, YYDKDF (reference sequence). The CDR3 region has the DNA TGTGCCACCAGCAGAGGACAGGGGGACCTCTCTGGAAACACCATATATTTT. This encodes CATSRGQGDLSGNTIYF.

This clone occurred once. The gene calls are TRBV7-2 and TRBJ1-6; the D is unclear. Germline CDR1 SGHTA, CDR2 FQGNSA. The ends were cut back, 0 bases at V and 7 bases at J, with 13 bases in the middle. The CDR3 spans 16 residues. The CDR3 bases are TGTGCCAGCAGCTTAGCGCGTCTAGCCCCCAATTCACCCCTCCACTTT. Translated, it gives CASSLARLAPNSPLHF.

This rearrangement joins TRBV19 to TRBJ1-1, with D tentatively TRBD1 (5 bases). This CDR3 spans 15 amino acids. The V end was cut by 8 bases, the J end by 7 bases, with 23 bases between. The germline V gene encodes CDR1 LNHDA and CDR2 SQIVND (reference sequence). For the CDR3, the DNA is TGTGCCAGTCCACGGGCCCCGGGGGGGTCCGATGAAGCTTTCTTT. Amino acids: CASPRAPGGSDEAFF.

The V gene is TRBV28, the J gene TRBJ2-3; the D gene is possibly TRBD2 (6 bases). Germline values: CDR1 MDHEN, CDR2 SYDVKM. Trimming pared 6 bases from V and 1 base from J, leaving 14 bases between. CDR3 length: 15 amino acids. As DNA, the CDR3 is TGTGCCAGCAGGGAGGGCGGATCGGGCACAGATACGCAGTATTTT. This translates into CASREGGSGTDTQYF.

The rearrangement joins TRBV27 to TRBJ1-6; 9 bases fit TRBD1. The germline V gene has CDR1 MNHEY and CDR2 SMNVEV (reference sequence). CDR3 size: 13 residues. J was trimmed by 6 bases and V by 8 bases; bases with no gene match: 2. The CDR3 DNA is TGTGCCAGCCGGGACAGGGTTAATTCACCCCTCCACTTT. Translating it yields CASRDRVNSPLHF.

The chain is built from TRBV2 and TRBJ2-4; 7 nucleotides align to TRBD2. From germline, CDR1 is SNHLY and CDR2 FYNNEI. V lost 6 bases and J lost 0; bases outside the gene matches: 8. CDR3 length: 16 amino acids. CDR3 protein: CASRWLAALAKNIQYF. The DNA of the CDR3 is TGTGCCAGCAGATGGCTAGCGGCCTTAGCCAAAAACATTCAGTACTTC.

The rearrangement links TRBV25-1 to TRBJ2-2; 14 bases line up with TRBD2. V trimming: 5 bases; J trimming: 9 bases; junction bases outside the gene matches: 5. Germline values: CDR1 MGHDK, CDR2 SYGVNS. The CDR3 sequence is 15 residues long. CDR3 in DNA: TGTGCCAGCAGTCTGACTAGCGGGAGGGCCCGGGAGCTGTTTTTT. It codes for CASSLTSGRARELFF.

The genes are TRBV5-1 and TRBJ1-4; possibly TRBD1 for D (6 bases). Per germline, CDR1 SGHRS and CDR2 YFSETQ. The CDR3 is 14 amino acids. V was cut by 7 bases and J by 4 bases, with 14 bases left in between. CDR3 nucleotides: TGCGCCAGCGGCCAGACAGGCAATAATGAAAAACTGTTTTTT. Translated, it gives CASGQTGNNEKLFF.

A remark on this clone: Other DNA sequences in the same sample also yield this CDR3. CDR3 loop: CASSSEGDGYTF. The CDR3 DNA reads as TGTGCCAGCAGCTCCGAGGGGGATGGCTACACCTTC. The V gene is TRBV11-2, the J gene TRBJ1-2, with D possibly TRBD1 on 6 matching bases. This CDR3 is built from 12 residues. V was cut by 4 bases and J by 6 bases, with 9 bases left in between. Germline lookup yields CDR1 SGHAT and CDR2 FQNNGV.

The chain employs TRBV5-4 and TRBJ2-3, with TRBD2 matching over 16 bases. V dropped 6 bases and J dropped 7; count of bases not matched to a gene: 17. The CDR3 consists of 19 residues. Germline assignment: CDR1 SGHNT and CDR2 YYREEE (reference sequence). CDR3 sequence (DNA): TGTGCCAGCACCCAACCGGGACTAGCGGGAGGGCCCGGTGGGAATACGCAGTATTTT. This encodes CASTQPGLAGGPGGNTQYF.

The chain couples TRBV7-2 to TRBJ1-2, with a tentative D call TRBD1 (6 bases). The CDR3 is 15 amino acids. V was pared by 7 bases and J by 4 bases, with 19 bases between. In germline, CDR1 is SGHTA, CDR2 FQGNSA. This CDR3 reads CASTQTGGAGYGYTF. Written as DNA, the CDR3 is TGTGCCAGCACCCAAACGGGGGGCGCGGGCTATGGCTACACCTTC.

The chain uses TRBV3-1 (or the pseudogene TRBV3-2) and TRBJ2-1, with TRBD2 identical over 13 bases. Germline trimming cut 1 base from V and 6 bases from J; bases unmatched to any gene: 6. CDR3 size: 17 residues. CDR1 and CDR2 from the germline V gene are LGHDT and YNNKEL (reference sequence). Here the CDR3 reads CASSQGEGLAGANEQFF. The CDR3 DNA follows: TGTGCCAGCAGCCAAGGGGAAGGACTAGCGGGAGCCAATGAGCAGTTCTTC.

The chain is built from TRBV28 and TRBJ2-7; 7 bases fit TRBD1. The trim removed 6 bases at V and 4 bases at J, leaving 12 bases unmatched. The length of the CDR3 is 15 residues. CDR1 and CDR2 from the germline V gene are MDHEN and SYDVKM. This CDR3 is CASRTGHLPGYEQYF. Written as DNA, the CDR3 is TGTGCCAGCAGGACAGGGCATCTTCCTGGGTACGAGCAGTACTTC.

The genes are TRBV3-1 (or the pseudogene TRBV3-2) and TRBJ1-1, with 10 positions matching TRBD1. Germline assignment: CDR1 LGHDT and CDR2 YNNKEL (reference sequence). The CDR3 totals 16 residues. V shed 4 bases, J shed 2 bases, and the junction held 7 bases outside the gene matches. CDR3 nucleotides: TGTGCCAGCAGCCCACGGGACAGGGGACATAACACTGAAGCTTTCTTT. It yields the protein CASSPRDRGHNTEAFF.